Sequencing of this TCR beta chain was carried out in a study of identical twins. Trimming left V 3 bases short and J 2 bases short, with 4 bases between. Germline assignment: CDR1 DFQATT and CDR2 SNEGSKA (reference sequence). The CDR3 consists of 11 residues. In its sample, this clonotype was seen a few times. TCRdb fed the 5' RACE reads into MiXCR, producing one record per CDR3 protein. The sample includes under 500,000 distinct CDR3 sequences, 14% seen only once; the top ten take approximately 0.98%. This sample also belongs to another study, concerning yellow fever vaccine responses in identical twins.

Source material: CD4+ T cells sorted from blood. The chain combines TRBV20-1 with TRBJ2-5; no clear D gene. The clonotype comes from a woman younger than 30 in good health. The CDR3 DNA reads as TGCAGTGCTAGCTATCAAGAGACCCAGTACTTC. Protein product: CSASYQETQYF.